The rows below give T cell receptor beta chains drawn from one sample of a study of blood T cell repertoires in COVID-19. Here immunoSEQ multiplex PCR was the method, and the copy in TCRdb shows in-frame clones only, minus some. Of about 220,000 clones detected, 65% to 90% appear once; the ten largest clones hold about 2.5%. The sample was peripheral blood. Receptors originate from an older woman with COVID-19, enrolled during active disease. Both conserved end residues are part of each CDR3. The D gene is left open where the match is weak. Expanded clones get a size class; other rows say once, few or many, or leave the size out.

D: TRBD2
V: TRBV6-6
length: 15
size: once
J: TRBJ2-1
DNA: TGTGCCAGCAGTCGTAGCGGGAGGGCGGGCAATGAGCAGTTCTTC
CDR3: CASSRSGRAGNEQFF

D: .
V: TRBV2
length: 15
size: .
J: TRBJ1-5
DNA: TGTGCCAGCAGTGAATGGTGGGGGCCCAATCAGCCCCAGCATTTT
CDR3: CASSEWWGPNQPQHF

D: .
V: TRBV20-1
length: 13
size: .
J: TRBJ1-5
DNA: TGCAGTGCTAGTTCGGGCCGGGGACAGCCCCAGCATTTT
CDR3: CSASSGRGQPQHF

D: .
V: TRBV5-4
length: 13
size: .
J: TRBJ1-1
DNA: TGTGCCAGCAAGCAGGGAGGAAGGACTGAAGCTTTCTTT
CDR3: CASKQGGRTEAFF

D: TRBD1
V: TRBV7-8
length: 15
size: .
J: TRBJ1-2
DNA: TGTGCCAGCAGCCTAGGACAGGCGGCCGACTATGGCTACACCTTC
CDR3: CASSLGQAADYGYTF

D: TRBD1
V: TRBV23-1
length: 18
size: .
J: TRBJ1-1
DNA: TGCGCCAGCAGTCAACTTAAGACAGGGGCGGGGACGAACACTGAAGCTTTCTTT
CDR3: CASSQLKTGAGTNTEAFF

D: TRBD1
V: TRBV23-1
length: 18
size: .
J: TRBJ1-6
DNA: TGCGCCAGCAGTCAATCGCTACGGGGAGACAGGGATAATTCACCCCTCCACTTT
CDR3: CASSQSLRGDRDNSPLHF

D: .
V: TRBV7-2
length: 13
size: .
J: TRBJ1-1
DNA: TGTGCCAGCAGCTCACAGGGTCCCACTGAAGCTTTCTTT
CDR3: CASSSQGPTEAFF

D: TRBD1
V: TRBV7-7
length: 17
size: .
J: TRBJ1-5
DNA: TGTGCTAGCAGCTCCTTACCGGGACAGGGATGCAATCAGCCCCAGCATTTT
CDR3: CASSSLPGQGCNQPQHF

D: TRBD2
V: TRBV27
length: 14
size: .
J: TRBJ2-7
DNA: TGTGCCAGCAGTGGGCTAGCGGGATACTACGAGCAGTACTTC
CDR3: CASSGLAGYYEQYF

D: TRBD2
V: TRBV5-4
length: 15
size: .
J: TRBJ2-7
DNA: TGTGCCAGCAGCTTGGGGGTAGCGGGAATCTACGAGCAGTACTTC
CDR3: CASSLGVAGIYEQYF

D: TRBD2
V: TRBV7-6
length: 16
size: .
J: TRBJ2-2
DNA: TGTGCCAGCAGCTTAGTAGCGGGAGTCCCCACCGGGGAGCTGTTTTTT
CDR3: CASSLVAGVPTGELFF

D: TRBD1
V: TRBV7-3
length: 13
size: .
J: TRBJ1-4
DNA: TGTGCCAGCAGCCCTGGGACAGGAGGAAAACTGTTTTTT
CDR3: CASSPGTGGKLFF

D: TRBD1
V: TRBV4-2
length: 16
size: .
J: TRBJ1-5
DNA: TGTGCCAGCAGCCAAGCTTTGATCAGGGGGCTCCAGCCCCAGCATTTT
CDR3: CASSQALIRGLQPQHF

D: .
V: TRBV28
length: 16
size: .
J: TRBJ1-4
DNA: TGTGCCAGCAGTTTTACTCAGGGTCTTCTACCCGAAAAACTGTTTTTT
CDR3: CASSFTQGLLPEKLFF

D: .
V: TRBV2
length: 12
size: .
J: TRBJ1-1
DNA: TGTGCCAGCAGGGAGTGGAACACTGAAGCTTTCTTT
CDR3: CASREWNTEAFF

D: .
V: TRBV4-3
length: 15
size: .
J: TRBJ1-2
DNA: TGCGCCAGCAGCCAAGAGTGGCACAATTCCTATGGCTACACCTTC
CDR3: CASSQEWHNSYGYTF

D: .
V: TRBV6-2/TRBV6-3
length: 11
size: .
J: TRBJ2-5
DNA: TGTGCCAGCAGTTACGCGGGGCCCCGGTACTTC
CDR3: CASSYAGPRYF

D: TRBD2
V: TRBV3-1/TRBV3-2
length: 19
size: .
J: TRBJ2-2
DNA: TGTGCCAGCAACACCGGGACTAGCGGGAGGAAAACGAACACCGGGGAGCTGTTTTTT
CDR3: CASNTGTSGRKTNTGELFF

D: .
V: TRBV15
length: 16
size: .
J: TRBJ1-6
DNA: TGTGCCACCAGCAGAGTTGCCAGGGGCTGGGATTCACCCCTCCACTTT
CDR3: CATSRVARGWDSPLHF